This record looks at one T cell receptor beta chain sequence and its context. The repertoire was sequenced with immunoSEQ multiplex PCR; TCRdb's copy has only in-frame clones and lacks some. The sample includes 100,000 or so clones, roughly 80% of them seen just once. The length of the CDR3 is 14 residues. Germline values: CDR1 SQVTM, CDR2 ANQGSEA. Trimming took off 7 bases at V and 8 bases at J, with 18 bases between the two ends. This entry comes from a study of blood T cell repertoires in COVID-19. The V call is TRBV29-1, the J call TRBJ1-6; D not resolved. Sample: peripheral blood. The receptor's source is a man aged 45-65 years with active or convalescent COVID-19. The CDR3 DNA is TGCAGCGCTGCAGAGGGCCCGGCTGATTCACCCCTCCACTTT. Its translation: CSAAEGPADSPLHF.